Listed here is a single TCR beta chain. The antigen is undetermined. The primer mix had 60 Vbeta and 13 Jbeta primers. Clones were sequenced by immunoSEQ multiplex PCR, and TCRdb holds only the in-frame ones, with some missing. The sample includes fewer than 200,000 clones, around 72% of them seen just once. The CDR3 runs to 14 residues. Trimming took off 0 bases at V and 3 bases at J, with 8 bases between the two ends. Germline loops: CDR1 KGHSH, CDR2 LQKENI. The record originates from a study of cytomegalovirus exposure and HLA in healthy donors. The overall study: Findings of an earlier analysis included 110 million or so unique TCR beta sequences from 190 million or so T cells. Study observations and caveats: Testing in vitro showed a few CMV-associated chains specific for CMV antigens. As a later analysis showed, a missense DCLRE1C variant was linked to trimming of TCR beta V- and J-genes.

The clonotype originates from a female donor in good health and CMV-seronegative. This chain joins TRBV18 and TRBJ2-5; no firm D call. The sample taken for sequencing was PBMCs. For the CDR3, the DNA is TGTGCCAGCTCACCACCACGGGTAGAAGAGACCCAGTACTTC. It specifies CASSPPRVEETQYF.